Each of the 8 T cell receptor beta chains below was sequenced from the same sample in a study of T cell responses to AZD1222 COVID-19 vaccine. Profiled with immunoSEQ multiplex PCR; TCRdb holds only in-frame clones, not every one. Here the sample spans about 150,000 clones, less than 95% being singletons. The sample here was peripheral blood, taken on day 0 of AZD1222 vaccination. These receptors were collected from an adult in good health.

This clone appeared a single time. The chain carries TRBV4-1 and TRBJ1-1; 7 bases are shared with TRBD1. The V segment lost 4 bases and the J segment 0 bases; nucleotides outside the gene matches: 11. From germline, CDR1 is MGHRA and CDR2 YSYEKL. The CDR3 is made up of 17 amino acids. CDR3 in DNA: TGCGCCAGCAGCCCCTACCGGGACAGAGAAATGAACACTGAAGCTTTCTTT. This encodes CASSPYRDREMNTEAFF.

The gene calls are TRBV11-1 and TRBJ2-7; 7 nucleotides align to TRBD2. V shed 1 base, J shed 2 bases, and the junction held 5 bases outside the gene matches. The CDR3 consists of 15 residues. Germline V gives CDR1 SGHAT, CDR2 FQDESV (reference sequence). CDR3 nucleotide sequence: TGTGCCAGCAGCTTAGGGCTAGCGGCCGCCTACGAGCAGTACTTC. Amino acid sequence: CASSLGLAAAYEQYF.

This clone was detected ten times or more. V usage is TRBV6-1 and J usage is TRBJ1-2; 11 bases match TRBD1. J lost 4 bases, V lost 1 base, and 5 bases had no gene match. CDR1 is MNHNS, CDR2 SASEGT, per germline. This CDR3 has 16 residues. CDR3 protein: CASSEVAGTGGYGYTF. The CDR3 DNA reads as TGTGCCAGCAGTGAAGTTGCAGGGACAGGGGGCTATGGCTACACCTTC.

In nucleotides, the CDR3 is TGTGCCAGCAGTCAAGAATCTCTGGGGGATTGGGGTGAAGCTTTCTTT. Translating it yields CASSQESLGDWGEAFF. The genes are TRBV28 and TRBJ1-1; TRBD1 might be the D (5 bases). Between the trimmed V and J ends, which lost 5 bases and 7 bases, there was a span of 23 bases. The CDR3 consists of 16 residues. CDR1 and CDR2 from the germline V gene are MDHEN and SYDVKM.

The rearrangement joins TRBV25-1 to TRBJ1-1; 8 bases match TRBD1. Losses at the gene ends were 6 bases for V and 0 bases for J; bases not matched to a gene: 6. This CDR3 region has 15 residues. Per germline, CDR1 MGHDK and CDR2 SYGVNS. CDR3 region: CASRSRDRLNTEAFF. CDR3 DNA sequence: TGTGCCAGCAGGAGCCGGGACAGGTTGAACACTGAAGCTTTCTTT.

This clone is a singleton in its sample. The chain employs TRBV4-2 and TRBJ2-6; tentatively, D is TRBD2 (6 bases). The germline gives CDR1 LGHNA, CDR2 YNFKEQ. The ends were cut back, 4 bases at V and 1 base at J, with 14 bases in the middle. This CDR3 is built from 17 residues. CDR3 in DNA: TGTGCCAGCAGCCCGACTGAGGAGGGGTCTGGGGCCAACGTCCTGACTTTC. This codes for CASSPTEEGSGANVLTF.

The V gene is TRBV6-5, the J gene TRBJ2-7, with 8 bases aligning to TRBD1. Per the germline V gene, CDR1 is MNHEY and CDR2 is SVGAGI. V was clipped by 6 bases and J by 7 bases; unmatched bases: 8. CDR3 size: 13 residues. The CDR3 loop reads CASRQDRAKEQYF. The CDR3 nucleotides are TGTGCCAGCAGACAGGACAGGGCGAAAGAGCAGTACTTC.

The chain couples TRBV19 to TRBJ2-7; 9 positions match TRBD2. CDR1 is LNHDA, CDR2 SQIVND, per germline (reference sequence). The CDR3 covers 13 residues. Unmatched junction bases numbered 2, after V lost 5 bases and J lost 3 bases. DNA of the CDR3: TGTGCCAGTAGTCTGCGGGAGGGCTACGAGCAGTACTTC. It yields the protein CASSLREGYEQYF.